The 10 T cell receptor beta chains in this list originate from one sample, sequenced in a study of blood T cell repertoires in COVID-19. Sequenced by immunoSEQ multiplex PCR; TCRdb stores in-frame clones only, minus some. The sample lists 100,000 or so clones, around 66% seen once, with approximately 6.2% in the top ten. Material: peripheral blood. These receptors originate from a man at least 80 years old with acute or convalescent COVID-19.

This clone was counted once. V and J are TRBV29-1 and TRBJ2-3, with 7 positions matching TRBD2. The ends lost 5 bases at V and 2 bases at J; junction bases unmatched: 10. Germline V gene lookup returns CDR1 SQVTM and CDR2 ANQGSEA. This CDR3 comprises 15 residues. CDR3 sequence (DNA): TGCAGCGTTCGCGGACTAGGAGCCTCCACAGATACGCAGTATTTT. Encoded protein: CSVRGLGASTDTQYF.

This chain connects TRBV27 to TRBJ2-3; tentatively, D is TRBD2 (6 bases). The CDR3 length is 15 residues. The V and J ends lost 3 bases and 5 bases respectively, with 15 bases between them. Germline CDR1 MNHEY, CDR2 SMNVEV (reference sequence). CDR3 sequence: CASSFMGRAGDTQYF. CDR3 DNA: TGTGCCAGCAGTTTTATGGGGAGAGCGGGAGATACGCAGTATTTT.

The chain recombines TRBV5-3 with TRBJ2-7; perhaps TRBD1 as D (6 bases). TRBV5-3 is given ORF status, its function remaining uncertain. V lost 1 base to trimming and J lost 4 bases, with 27 bases between them. The CDR3 consists of 19 residues. The CDR3 region has the DNA TGTGCCAGAAGCTTGAGGACAGAACCCCCGGGACCCCCCCCTTACGAGCAGTACTTC. Its translation: CARSLRTEPPGPPPYEQYF.

The CDR3 region has the DNA TGTGCCAGCAGCTACAGAGGACTAGCGAGGCCAGGAGGGGAGCTGTTTTTT. It codes for CASSYRGLARPGGELFF. The V call is TRBV7-9, the J call TRBJ2-2; 9 bases agree with TRBD2. There are 17 residues in the CDR3. Germline CDR1 reads SEHNR; CDR2 reads FQNEAQ (reference sequence). V lost 4 bases, J lost 8 bases, and 14 bases stayed unmatched. The full variable domain, its missing parts supplied by reference TRBV7-9 and TRBJ2-2, is DTGVSQNPRHKITKRGQNVTFRCDPISEHNRLYWYRQTLGQGPEFLTYFQNEAQLEKSRLLSDRFSAERPKGSFSTLEIQRTEQGDSAMYLCASSYRGLARPGGELFFGEGSRLTVL.

The chain is built from TRBV2 and TRBJ2-1, with D possibly matching TRBD2 (5 bases). V lost 8 bases and J lost 8, with 16 bases in between. Germline-derived CDR1 and CDR2 are SNHLY and FYNNEI. The CDR3 loop spans 13 amino acids. The CDR3 here is CASYLPSGDEQFF. In nucleotides, the CDR3 is TGTGCCAGCTATCTTCCCTCCGGGGATGAGCAGTTCTTC.

With respect to this clone: This same CDR3 is encoded by further DNA sequences in the sample. The J gene is TRBJ2-1, the V gene TRBV20-1; 7 bases map to TRBD1. There are 13 residues in the CDR3. V was clipped by 3 bases and J by 5 bases; unmatched bases: 4. The germline V gene has CDR1 DFQATT and CDR2 SNEGSKA (reference sequence). CDR3 loop: CSASRGQHNEQFF. Written as DNA, the CDR3 is TGCAGTGCTAGTAGGGGACAGCACAATGAGCAGTTCTTC.

This clone has a count of ten or more. The rearrangement uses TRBV27 and TRBJ1-2, with a possible D match to TRBD1 (6 bases). This CDR3 region has 14 residues. Germline CDR1 is MNHEY and CDR2 is SMNVEV (reference sequence). V lost 0 bases, J lost 8 bases, and 13 bases lay in between. The CDR3 here is CASSLSSGEGGYTF. The CDR3 bases are TGTGCCAGCAGTTTATCGTCAGGGGAAGGAGGCTACACCTTC.

The V and J genes are TRBV5-6 and TRBJ1-6; the D is unclear. V was pared by 3 bases and J by 9 bases, with 13 bases between. The CDR3 totals 14 residues. CDR1 is SGHDT, CDR2 YYEEEE, per germline. The CDR3 loop reads CASSWREKGSPLHF. CDR3 in DNA: TGTGCCAGCAGCTGGCGGGAAAAGGGTTCACCCCTCCACTTT.

The V call is TRBV6-2 or TRBV6-3, the J call TRBJ2-7; 7 bases line up with TRBD2. From germline, CDR1 is MNHEY and CDR2 SVGEGT. J was trimmed by 4 bases and V by 2 bases; bases with no gene match: 5. The CDR3 runs 14 residues. The CDR3 reads CASSYRGDPYEQYF. In DNA form, the CDR3 reads TGTGCCAGCAGTTACCGGGGGGATCCGTACGAGCAGTACTTC.

In this sample, this clone turned up once. The rearrangement uses TRBV27 and TRBJ2-7; tentatively, D is TRBD2 (6 bases). The germline V gene encodes CDR1 MNHEY and CDR2 SMNVEV (reference sequence). CDR3 size: 14 residues. Trimming removed 6 bases from V and 2 bases from J, with 14 bases in between. The chain's CDR3 is CASSLAPSAYEQYF. The CDR3 bases are TGTGCCAGCAGCCTAGCGCCTAGTGCCTACGAGCAGTACTTC.